This T cell receptor (beta chain) was identified during a study of T cells in Graves' hyperthyroidism and ophthalmopathy. Amplified TCR beta CDR3 regions derived from RNA transcripts. The TCR CDR3 was amplified in a first-round RT-PCR using the HTBI primer set. TCRdb reprocessed the multiplex PCR reads with MiXCR, giving one entry per CDR3 protein. The sample lists approximately 560,000 distinct CDR3 sequences, roughly 14% occurring once. Concerning this clonotype: Its target is not known.

Whole-study results and caveats: Model-based prediction identified ophthalmopathy a median roughly 5.9 months prior to its onset. Stable hyperthyroidism was told apart from ophthalmopathy by a model built on 13 V-J features.

Looked up from germline, CDR1 is ENHRY and CDR2 is SYGVKD. Trimming shortened V by 10 bases and J by 7 bases, and 13 bases separated the two germline ends. This CDR3 comprises 11 residues. Patients counted as stable if ophthalmopathy did not develop within 18 months. Diagnosis rested on symptoms, serum thyroxine and TRAb, thyroid ultrasound, and orbital computed tomography. J is TRBJ2-5 and V is TRBV10-3, with D perhaps TRBD2 (5 bases). The source material was blood. The source of this sequence is a woman aged 25-40 years with Graves' hyperthyroidism. The CDR3 bases are TGTGCCAGCCCCCCGGGGTCGACCCAGTACTTC. This translates into CASPPGSTQYF.